Below are 31 T cell receptor beta chains sequenced from a single sample in a study of CD8 T cells in Susac syndrome. An input of about 0.5 to 1 ug of RNA was subjected to reverse transcription using random hexamers. TCRdb used MiXCR to reprocess the immunoSEQ multiplex PCR reads, holding one entry per CDR3 protein. The sample lists around 130,000 distinct CDR3 sequences, around 96% seen once, with roughly 0.14% in the top ten. The sequencing input was CD4+ T cells from PBMCs. These receptors all come from a human donor with Susac syndrome.

The chain employs TRBV6-5 and TRBJ1-5; D is unresolved. Germline assignment: CDR1 MNHEY and CDR2 SVGAGI. This CDR3 region has 18 residues. V was clipped by 0 bases and J by 5 bases, with 20 bases between them. CDR3 region: CASSYSAPLYNGDQPQHF. For the CDR3, the DNA is TGTGCCAGCAGTTACTCGGCGCCGTTATATAACGGGGATCAGCCCCAGCATTTT.

The chain recombines TRBV12-3 or TRBV12-4 with TRBJ1-1; D unresolved. With 3 bases removed from V and 4 bases from J, the gap between germline ends came to 12 bases. CDR3 length: 14 amino acids. The CDR3 spells CASSLSTWATEAFF. CDR3 bases: TGTGCCAGCAGTTTGTCCACATGGGCCACTGAAGCTTTCTTT.

The chain recombines TRBV4-3 with TRBJ1-1; D is undetermined. The CDR3 is 15 amino acids. The germline V and J ends were trimmed by 1 base and 4 bases, with 13 bases remaining between them. Germline V gene lookup returns CDR1 LGHNA and CDR2 YSLEER. CDR3 residues: CASSQVGGIGTEAFF. In nucleotides, the CDR3 is TGCGCCAGCAGCCAAGTTGGAGGGATCGGCACTGAAGCTTTCTTT.

V is TRBV9 and J is TRBJ1-3; D ambiguous. Germline lookup yields CDR1 SGDLS and CDR2 YYNGEE. The CDR3 sequence is 15 residues long. V lost 0 bases to trimming and J lost 3 bases, with 10 bases between them. The CDR3 sequence is CASSVGLGSGNTIYF. The CDR3 DNA is TGTGCCAGCAGCGTAGGTCTGGGTAGTGGAAACACCATATATTTT.

The chain links TRBV29-1 to TRBJ2-4; D is perhaps TRBD1 (6 bases). The CDR3 has 14 residues. CDR1 and CDR2 (germline): SQVTM, ANQGSEA. The ends were cut back, 7 bases at V and 0 bases at J, with 13 bases in the middle. CDR3 DNA: TGCAGCGCCCGGGACACCGGAGCCAAAAACATTCAGTACTTC. Its protein product is CSARDTGAKNIQYF.

The chain joins TRBV20-1 to TRBJ2-7; TRBD2 might be the D (6 bases). Germline CDR1 reads DFQATT; CDR2 reads SNEGSKA (reference sequence). This CDR3 is built from 14 residues. V shed 6 bases and J shed 2 bases, with 17 bases lying between them. This CDR3 is CSAPPGGVTYEQYF. The CDR3, as DNA: TGCAGTGCCCCGCCGGGCGGGGTGACCTACGAGCAGTACTTC.

This sequence joins TRBV20-1 and TRBJ2-3, with 7 bases lining up with TRBD1. Germline V gives CDR1 DFQATT, CDR2 SNEGSKA (reference sequence). CDR3 length: 15 residues. Trimming cost V 4 bases and J 3 bases; bases outside gene matches: 10. Written as DNA, the CDR3 is TGCAGTGCTATCGACAGGGTACTTTCGACAGATACGCAGTATTTT. Residues: CSAIDRVLSTDTQYF.

The rearrangement links TRBV28 to TRBJ1-2, with D perhaps TRBD1 (6 bases). The CDR3 is 14 residues long. V was clipped by 7 bases and J by 6 bases, with 18 bases between them. Per the germline V gene, CDR1 is MDHEN and CDR2 is SYDVKM. The CDR3 nucleotides are TGTGCCAGCACCTCCGACAGGCTGGGCAATGGCTACACCTTC. Translated, it gives CASTSDRLGNGYTF.

This clonotype was detected once. The chain is built from TRBV7-9 and TRBJ2-4; TRBD2 matches 7 bases. This CDR3 region has 15 residues. The germline V gene has CDR1 SEHNR and CDR2 FQNEAQ (reference sequence). V was pared by 4 bases and J by 0 bases, with 3 bases of the junction left unmatched. The CDR3 loop reads CASSSSGGAKNIQYF. The DNA of the CDR3 is TGTGCCAGCAGCTCTTCGGGAGGAGCCAAAAACATTCAGTACTTC.

The chain has TRBV7-2 and TRBJ2-7; the D gene is possibly TRBD1 (6 bases). The CDR3 consists of 14 residues. Trimming took 4 bases from V and 0 from J, leaving 10 bases between them. Germline-derived CDR1 and CDR2 are SGHTA and FQGNSA. In nucleotides, the CDR3 is TGTGCCAGCAGCTCCGACAGGCCCTCCTACGAGCAGTACTTC. Translation: CASSSDRPSYEQYF.

This clonotype came up once. This chain uses TRBV11-2 with TRBJ1-1; TRBD1 matches 7 bases. The CDR3 has 14 residues. With V trimmed by 5 bases and J by 4 bases, 7 bases remained unmatched. The germline V gene encodes CDR1 SGHAT and CDR2 FQNNGV. Here the CDR3 DNA reads TGTGCCAGCAGCCCCCGGACAGGTCGCACTGAAGCTTTCTTT. As protein: CASSPRTGRTEAFF.

This chain joins TRBV20-1 and TRBJ1-1, with D perhaps matching TRBD1 (5 bases). Germline lookup yields CDR1 DFQATT and CDR2 SNEGSKA (reference sequence). The CDR3 runs 13 residues. V lost 5 bases and J 1 base, leaving 11 bases between the germline ends. The CDR3 protein is CSALGEKNTEAFF. The CDR3 DNA reads TGCAGTGCTCTAGGGGAAAAGAACACTGAAGCTTTCTTT.

The chain is built from TRBV12-3 or TRBV12-4 and TRBJ2-2; a weak D match, TRBD1 (5 bases). The V end lost 6 bases, the J end lost 2 bases, and 7 bases lay between the germline ends. The CDR3 is made up of 13 amino acids. CDR3 residues: CASRTANTGELFF. In nucleotides, the CDR3 is TGTGCCAGCAGGACAGCCAACACCGGGGAGCTGTTTTTT.

The chain has TRBV5-4 and TRBJ2-1; perhaps D is TRBD1 or TRBD2 (6 bases each). The CDR3 loop spans 15 amino acids. Trimming took 3 bases from V and 10 from J, leaving 20 bases between them. The V gene's germline CDR1 is SGHNT and CDR2 YYREEE (reference sequence). CDR3: CASSSGAERGSEQFF. The DNA for the CDR3 is TGTGCCAGCAGCTCGGGAGCTGAAAGGGGGAGCGAGCAGTTCTTC.

V is TRBV5-1 and J is TRBJ2-2; D is undetermined. The V and J ends lost 1 base and 3 bases respectively, with 10 bases between them. The CDR3 length is 15 residues. Germline-derived CDR1 and CDR2 are SGHRS and YFSETQ. The CDR3 reads CASSLRLGDTGELFF. The DNA for the CDR3 is TGCGCCAGCAGCTTGCGGCTAGGAGACACCGGGGAGCTGTTTTTT.

The chain couples TRBV20-1 to TRBJ2-1; weak D call: TRBD2 (5 bases). Trimming shortened V by 0 bases and J by 2 bases, and 14 bases separated the two germline ends. Germline V gene sequence: CDR1 DFQATT, CDR2 SNEGSKA (reference sequence). The CDR3 spans 16 residues. The CDR3 region has the DNA TGCAGTGCTAGAGATGGGAGTCGGCCCACCTACAATGAGCAGTTCTTC. This encodes CSARDGSRPTYNEQFF.

This chain connects TRBV21-1 to TRBJ2-1. TRBV21-1 is marked as a pseudogene. The CDR3 runs 14 residues. In DNA, the CDR3 is TGTGCCAGCAGCTCCCCAGGATGGAACAATGAGCAGTTCTTC. This sequence encodes CASSSPGWNNEQFF.

V is TRBV7-2 and J is TRBJ1-1; the match to TRBD1 covers 9 bases. With V trimmed by 3 bases and J by 4 bases, 9 bases remained unmatched. The length of the CDR3 is 16 residues. Germline CDR1 reads SGHTA; CDR2 reads FQGNSA. CDR3 in amino acids: CASSFKTGTGSTEAFF. The CDR3 coding sequence is TGTGCCAGCAGCTTCAAGACCGGGACAGGGTCCACTGAAGCTTTCTTT.

This chain links TRBV4-1 with TRBJ2-5, with 8 bases identical to TRBD1. V lost 3 bases, J lost 3 bases, and 9 bases stayed unmatched. The CDR3 totals 16 residues. Looked up from germline, CDR1 is MGHRA and CDR2 is YSYEKL. CDR3 nucleotide sequence: TGCGCCAGCAGCCAGCGACCAGGGGGCTTGGAAGAGACCCAGTACTTC. It specifies CASSQRPGGLEETQYF.

This chain links TRBV25-1 with TRBJ2-1, with 10 bases identical to TRBD1. CDR1 is MGHDK, CDR2 SYGVNS, per germline. J lost 7 bases, V lost 5 bases, and 11 bases had no gene match. The length of the CDR3 is 16 residues. CDR3 sequence reads: CASSPGGDRGRNEQFF. The CDR3 bases are TGTGCCAGCAGTCCCGGGGGGGACAGGGGCAGGAATGAGCAGTTCTTC. The full variable domain, rest sourced from reference TRBV25-1 and TRBJ2-1, is EADIYQTPRYLVIGTGKKITLECSQTMGHDKMYWYQQDPGMELHLIHYSYGVNSTEKGDLSSESTVSRIRTEHFPLTLESARPSHTSQYLCASSPGGDRGRNEQFFGPGTRLTVL.

This clonotype occurred a few times. V is TRBV29-1 and J is TRBJ2-1; 8 bases map to TRBD1. Per germline, CDR1 SQVTM and CDR2 ANQGSEA. The CDR3 runs 13 residues. The ends lost 3 bases at V and 4 bases at J; junction bases unmatched: 2. The CDR3 spells CSVDRGPYNEQFF. The CDR3 region has the DNA TGCAGCGTTGACAGGGGGCCGTACAATGAGCAGTTCTTC.

This chain joins TRBV2 and TRBJ1-1; 7 bases map to TRBD1. V dropped 6 bases and J dropped 1; count of bases not matched to a gene: 5. The CDR3 length is 14 residues. Germline V gene sequence: CDR1 SNHLY, CDR2 FYNNEI. CDR3 bases: TGTGCCAGCAGACCGGGACAGAAGAACACTGAAGCTTTCTTT. Protein product: CASRPGQKNTEAFF.

V and J are TRBV5-6 and TRBJ2-7; D is perhaps TRBD1 or TRBD2 (6 bases each). Germline V gene lookup returns CDR1 SGHDT and CDR2 YYEEEE. The CDR3 has 15 amino acids. V lost 4 bases and J lost 3, with 17 bases in between. The CDR3 protein is CASSPNREEVYEQYF. The CDR3 DNA reads as TGTGCCAGCAGCCCGAACAGGGAGGAGGTCTACGAGCAGTACTTC. Full variable domain (missing parts from reference TRBV5-6 and TRBJ2-7): DAGVTQSPTHLIKTRGQQVTLRCSPKSGHDTVSWYQQALGQGPQFIFQYYEEEERQRGNFPDRFSGHQFPNYSSELNVNALLLGDSALYLCASSPNREEVYEQYFGPGTRLTVT.

CDR3 sequence (DNA): TGTGCCTGGGGGATGGTAAGGGGGGAGACCCAGTACTTC. It codes for CAWGMVRGETQYF. The chain is built from TRBV30 and TRBJ2-5; D perhaps matches TRBD1 (6 bases). Trimming removed 5 bases at V and 5 bases at J, with 15 bases between. Germline V CDR1 and CDR2: GTSNPN, SVGIG (reference sequence). This CDR3 spans 13 amino acids.

The chain uses TRBV25-1 and TRBJ2-1, with D possibly called TRBD1 or TRBD2 (5 bases each). The CDR3 extends over 13 amino acids. V lost 3 bases, J lost 5 bases, and 8 bases lay in between. Germline CDR1 reads MGHDK; CDR2 reads SYGVNS. CDR3 protein: CASSEGRHNEQFF. In DNA form, the CDR3 reads TGTGCCAGCAGTGAGGGACGCCACAATGAGCAGTTCTTC.

This chain joins TRBV6-2 or TRBV6-3 and TRBJ1-2; D gene uncertain. The V gene lost 3 bases and the J gene lost 13 bases, with 12 bases spanning the gap. CDR3 length: 11 residues. Germline assignment: CDR1 MNHEY and CDR2 SVGEGT. CDR3 residues: CASSYPAGVTF. In DNA form, the CDR3 reads TGTGCCAGCAGTTATCCAGCCGGGGTCACCTTC.

The CDR3 region has the DNA TGTGCCAGCAGCTTATCTCTAGACGGGGCAGGGTATCAGCCCCAGCATTTT. Its protein is CASSLSLDGAGYQPQHF. V gene TRBV7-2 combines with J gene TRBJ1-5; TRBD1 might be the D (5 bases). The V end lost 2 bases, the J end lost 5 bases, and 19 bases lay between the germline ends. There are 17 residues in the CDR3. Germline loops: CDR1 SGHTA, CDR2 FQGNSA.

The chain couples TRBV5-4 to TRBJ2-2, with unresolved D. The CDR3 length is 15 residues. V gave up 2 bases and J gave up 2 bases, with 10 bases separating them. Germline-derived CDR1 and CDR2 are SGHNT and YYREEE (reference sequence). CDR3 region: CASSLGSGNTGELFF. The CDR3 DNA reads as TGTGCCAGCAGCTTAGGATCAGGCAACACCGGGGAGCTGTTTTTT.

This clonotype has a single count. This rearrangement joins TRBV11-2 to TRBJ1-1; D is unclear. Trimming removed 6 bases from V and 3 bases from J, with 11 bases in between. This CDR3 comprises 13 residues. Germline V gene data show CDR1 as SGHAT and CDR2 as FQNNGV. In DNA form, the CDR3 reads TGTGCCAGCAGTATAAGGGCGGACACTGAAGCTTTCTTT. Protein: CASSIRADTEAFF.

This clonotype appeared once. The J gene is TRBJ2-6, the V gene TRBV28; TRBD1 agrees at 9 bases. The germline V gene has CDR1 MDHEN and CDR2 SYDVKM. The CDR3 spans 18 residues. Trimming took 5 bases from V and 0 from J; bases not matched to a gene: 8. CDR3 loop: CASSLPRTGVSGANVLTF. The CDR3 DNA sequence: TGTGCCAGCAGTCTCCCCCGGACAGGGGTCTCTGGGGCCAACGTCCTGACTTTC.

This clonotype is a singleton in its sample. The genes are TRBV6-1 and TRBJ2-3, with D perhaps matching TRBD2 (5 bases). Trimming cost V 7 bases and J 3 bases, with 20 bases left between them. The length of the CDR3 is 16 residues. Per the germline V gene, CDR1 is MNHNS and CDR2 is SASEGT. CDR3 coding DNA: TGTGCCAGCAAAGCCAAGAGCGGAGGAAAGACAGATACGCAGTATTTT. It translates to CASKAKSGGKTDTQYF.